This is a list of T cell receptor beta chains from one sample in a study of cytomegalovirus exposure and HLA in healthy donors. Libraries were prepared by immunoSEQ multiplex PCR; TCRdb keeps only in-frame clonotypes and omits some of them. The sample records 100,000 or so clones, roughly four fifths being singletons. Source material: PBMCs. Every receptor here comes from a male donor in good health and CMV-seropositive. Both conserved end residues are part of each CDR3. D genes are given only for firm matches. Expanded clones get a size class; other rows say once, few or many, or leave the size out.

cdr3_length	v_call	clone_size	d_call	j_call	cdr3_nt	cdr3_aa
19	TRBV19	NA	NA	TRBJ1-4	TGTGCCAGTAGTAACCCCTCTACCTGGGCAGGGCGATATAATGAAAAACTGTTTTTT	CASSNPSTWAGRYNEKLFF
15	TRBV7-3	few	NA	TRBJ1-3	TGTGCCAGCAGCTTAACAGGGGGTAATGGAAACACCATATATTTT	CASSLTGGNGNTIYF
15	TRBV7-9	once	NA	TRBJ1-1	TGTGCCATTTCTCCCCCCGGGAACCTGAACACTGAAGCTTTCTTT	CAISPPGNLNTEAFF
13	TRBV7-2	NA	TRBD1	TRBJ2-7	TGTGCCAGCACCGGGACAGCCGTCTACGAGCAGTACTTC	CASTGTAVYEQYF
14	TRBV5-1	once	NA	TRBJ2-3	TGCGCCAGCAGCTTCGGAGTTTCGACAGATACGCAGTATTTT	CASSFGVSTDTQYF
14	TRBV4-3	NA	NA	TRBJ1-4	TGCGCCAGCAGCCAAGCGGATAGGGGGGGAAAACTGTTTTTT	CASSQADRGGKLFF
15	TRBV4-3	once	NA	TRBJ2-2	TGCGCCAGCAGCCAAGATGGACAGTTCACCGGGGAGCTGTTTTTT	CASSQDGQFTGELFF
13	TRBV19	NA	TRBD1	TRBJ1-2	TGTGCCGTAAGCAGGGGGAACAGCAATGGCTACACCTTC	CAVSRGNSNGYTF
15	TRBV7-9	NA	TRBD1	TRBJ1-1	TGTGCCAGCAGCCGTACAGGGGAGCCGAACACTGAAGCTTTCTTT	CASSRTGEPNTEAFF
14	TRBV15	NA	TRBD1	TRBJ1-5	TGTGCCACCAGCAAGGACAGGGGCAAACAGCCCCAGCATTTT	CATSKDRGKQPQHF
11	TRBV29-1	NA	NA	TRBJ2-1	TGCAGCGTCGAACGGGGCAATGAGCAGTTCTTC	CSVERGNEQFF
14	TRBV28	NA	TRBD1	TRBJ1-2	TGTGCCAGCAGCTATTCGGGACAGCCGCATGGCTACACCTTC	CASSYSGQPHGYTF
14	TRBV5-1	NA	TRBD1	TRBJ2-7	TGCGCCAGCAGCTTCTACAGGGGGCCCTACGAGCAGTACTTC	CASSFYRGPYEQYF
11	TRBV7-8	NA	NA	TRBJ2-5	TGTGCCAGCAGCTTACCGGAGACCCAGTACTTC	CASSLPETQYF
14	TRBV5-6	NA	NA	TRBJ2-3	TGTGCCAGCAGCTTGGGATGGAGGTCAGATACGCAGTATTTT	CASSLGWRSDTQYF
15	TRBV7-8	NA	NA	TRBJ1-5	TGTGCCAGCAGCCTAATGGACAGTAGCAATCAGCCCCAGCATTTT	CASSLMDSSNQPQHF
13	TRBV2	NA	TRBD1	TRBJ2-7	TGTGCCAGCAGATCGGGACAGAACTACGAGCAGTACTTC	CASRSGQNYEQYF
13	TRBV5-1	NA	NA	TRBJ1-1	TGCGCCAGCAGCGTGAGAGTGAACACTGAAGCTTTCTTT	CASSVRVNTEAFF
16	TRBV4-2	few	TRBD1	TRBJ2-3	TGTGCCAGCAGCCAAGGGACAGGGATTTACACAGATACGCAGTATTTT	CASSQGTGIYTDTQYF
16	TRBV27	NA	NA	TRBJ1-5	TGTGCCAGCAGTTTAATGCCCGGGTTGGGCAATCAGCCCCAGCATTTT	CASSLMPGLGNQPQHF
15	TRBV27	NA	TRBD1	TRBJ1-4	TGTGCCAGCAGGCCCCTTGGACAGGGCCGAGAAAAACTGTTTTTT	CASRPLGQGREKLFF
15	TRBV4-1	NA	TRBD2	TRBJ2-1	TGCGCCAGCAGCCATTTGCGGGGGGACTACAATGAGCAGTTCTTC	CASSHLRGDYNEQFF
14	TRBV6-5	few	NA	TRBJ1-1	TGTGCCAGCAGTTACGTAGGGGTGTCCACTGAAGCTTTCTTT	CASSYVGVSTEAFF
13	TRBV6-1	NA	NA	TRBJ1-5	TGTGCCAGCATCACAGGGCTAAATCAGCCCCAGCATTTT	CASITGLNQPQHF
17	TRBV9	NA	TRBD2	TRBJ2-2	TGTGCCAGCAGCGCCAAGAGCGGGGGGACGAACACCGGGGAGCTGTTTTTT	CASSAKSGGTNTGELFF
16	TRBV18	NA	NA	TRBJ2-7	TGTGCCAGCTCACCAGTCCTAACGAGGCCTGCCTACGAGCAGTACTTC	CASSPVLTRPAYEQYF
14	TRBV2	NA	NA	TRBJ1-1	TGTGCCAGCAGTTACCAGGGGCGAAACACTGAAGCTTTCTTT	CASSYQGRNTEAFF
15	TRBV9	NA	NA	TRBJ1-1	TGTGCCAGCACCGCCGGTAGGGCCCCCGAGGGTGAAGCTTTCTTT	CASTAGRAPEGEAFF
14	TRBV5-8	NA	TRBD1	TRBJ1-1	TGTGCCAGCAGCTCGACAGGGTCGAGCACTGAAGCTTTCTTT	CASSSTGSSTEAFF
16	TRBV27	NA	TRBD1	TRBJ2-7	TGTGCCAGCAGTCCAGACAGGGGGCCAAGGGGCTACGAGCAGTACTTC	CASSPDRGPRGYEQYF
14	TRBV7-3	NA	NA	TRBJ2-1	TGTGCCAGCAGCTTCGTGGGGGGACGCAATGAGCAGTTCTTC	CASSFVGGRNEQFF
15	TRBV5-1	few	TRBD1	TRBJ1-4	TGCGCCAGCAGCGGAACCGGGACAGGGTTTGAAAAACTGTTTTTT	CASSGTGTGFEKLFF
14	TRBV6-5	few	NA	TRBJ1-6	TGTGCCAGCAGGATTAGGCCAGGGAATTCACCCCTCCACTTT	CASRIRPGNSPLHF
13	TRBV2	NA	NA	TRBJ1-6	TGTGCTTCGCAGGGACTACTTAATTCACCCCTCCACTTT	CASQGLLNSPLHF
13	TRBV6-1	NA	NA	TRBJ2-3	TGTGCCAGCAGTGAAGCGGGAGTCCCCCCGCAGTATTTT	CASSEAGVPPQYF
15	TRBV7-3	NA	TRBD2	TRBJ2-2	TGTGCCAGCAGCTTACGCGGGGGGAAAGCCGGGGAGCTGTTTTTT	CASSLRGGKAGELFF
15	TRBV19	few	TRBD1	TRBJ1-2	TGTGCCAGTAGTAACCGAGGGACAGGGCAACGAGGCTACACCTTC	CASSNRGTGQRGYTF
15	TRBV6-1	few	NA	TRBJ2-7	TGTGCCAGCAGGCACCTTTCTGAAGTAACCTACGAGCAGTACTTC	CASRHLSEVTYEQYF
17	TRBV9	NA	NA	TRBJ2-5	TGTGCCAGCAGCAAACGACAGGGTCGGGGAGGCCAAGAGACCCAGTACTTC	CASSKRQGRGGQETQYF
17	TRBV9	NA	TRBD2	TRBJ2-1	TGTGCCAGCAGCGTAGCTGGGGGAGCGGGGGGGCGCAATGAGCAGTTCTTC	CASSVAGGAGGRNEQFF
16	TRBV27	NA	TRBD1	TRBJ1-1	TGTGCCAGCAGTTCACTCCCGGACAGGGGGCTATGCGCAGCTTTCTTT	CASSSLPDRGLCAAFF
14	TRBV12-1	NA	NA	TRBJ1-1	TGTGCCAGCAGCTTTGGGCAGGGGGGCACTGAAGCTTTCTTT	CASSFGQGGTEAFF
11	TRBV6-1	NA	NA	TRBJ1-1	TGTGCCAGCAGCCAGGGGAGAGGTGCTTTCTTT	CASSQGRGAFF
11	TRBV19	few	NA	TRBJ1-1	TGTGCCAGTTTGGAGTGGACTGAAGCTTTCTTT	CASLEWTEAFF
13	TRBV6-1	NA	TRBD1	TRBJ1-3	TGTGCCAGCAGACAGGGGGCTGGAAACACCATATATTTT	CASRQGAGNTIYF
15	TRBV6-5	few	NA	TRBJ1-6	TGTGCCAGCAGTTATCTCGCAGGGGATAATTCACCCCTCCACTTT	CASSYLAGDNSPLHF
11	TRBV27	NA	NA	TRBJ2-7	TGTGCCAGCACCCCCCCTCCCGAGCAGTACTTC	CASTPPPEQYF
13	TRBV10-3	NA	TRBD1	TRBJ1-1	TGTGCCTCGGGACAGGGGGCGAGGACTGAAGCTTTCTTT	CASGQGARTEAFF
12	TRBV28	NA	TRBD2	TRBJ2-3	TGTGCCAGCCGGGGGGGCGTGGATACGCAGTATTTT	CASRGGVDTQYF
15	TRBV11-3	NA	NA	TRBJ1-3	TGTGCCAGCAGCCCTAGGACAGTCTCTGGAAACACCATATATTTT	CASSPRTVSGNTIYF
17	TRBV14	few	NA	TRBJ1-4	TGTGCCAGCAGCCAAGATAAAGGGAGCCTCCTAAATGAAAAACTGTTTTTT	CASSQDKGSLLNEKLFF